This T cell receptor beta chain emerged from a study of CD8 T cells in ankylosing spondylitis. This clonotype was found many times. Its antigen is still unknown. Quantitative 5'-RACE with molecular barcodes generated TCR beta libraries. TCRdb re-derived calls from the 5' RACE reads in MiXCR, one entry per CDR3 protein. Of approximately 260,000 distinct CDR3 sequences listed, less than 10% are singletons. Regarding the study as a whole: A motif of under ten highly homologous TCR beta variants was seen as apparently characteristic of ankylosing spondylitis blood. Relatively scarce in peripheral blood, disease-linked clones were CD8+. In reactive arthritis synovial fluid and blood, some motif variants had been reported before.

Sequences were obtained from blood, either unsorted or a sorted T cell fraction (not recorded which). The TCR sequence derives from a male donor with ankylosing spondylitis or in good health (not recorded which).

CDR3 in amino acids: CASSTGVVANVLTF. The CDR3 DNA sequence: TGTGCCAGCAGCACAGGGGTAGTCGCCAACGTCCTGACTTTC. The genes are TRBV9 and TRBJ2-6, with TRBD1 matching 7 bases. V shed 4 bases, J shed 7 bases, and the junction held 5 bases outside the gene matches. The CDR3 runs to 14 residues. Germline CDR1 and CDR2: SGDLS and YYNGEE.